This is a list of T cell receptor gamma chains from one sample in a study of gamma-delta chains in newborns, infants, children. TCRdb re-called the reads via CATT. The sample has several hundred gamma-chain clones; around 44% are singletons. Sequencing input: blood. These receptor sequences come from a child who was a newborn, infant or young child, either healthy, febrile or measles-vaccinated (not recorded which). Each CDR3 is given with its conserved first and last residue. Fields, in order: V gene, clone size, J gene, CDR3 protein, CDR3 DNA. Clone size is not always given. Where it is, it says once, few, many or a class for expanded clones.

TRGV9,NA,TRGJP,CALWEVQQELGKKIKVF,TGTGCCTTGTGGGAGGTGCAACAAGAGTTGGGCAAAAAAATCAAGGTATTT
TRGV9,large,TRGJP,CALWELGKKIKVF,TGTGCCTTGTGGGAGTTGGGCAAAAAAATCAAGGTATTT
TRGV8,large,TRGJP1,CATWVKNTGWFKIF,TGTGCCACCTGGGTTAAGAACACTGGTTGGTTCAAGATATTT
TRGV8,few,TRGJP1,CATWDMTTGWFKIF,TGTGCCACCTGGGATATGACCACTGGTTGGTTCAAGATATTT
TRGV9,large,TRGJP,CALWEVKELGKKIKVF,TGTGCCTTGTGGGAGGTTAAAGAGTTGGGCAAAAAAATCAAGGTATTT
TRGV9,large,TRGJP,CALWEVELGKKIKVF,TGTGCCTTGTGGGAGGTCGAGTTGGGCAAAAAAATCAAGGTATTT
TRGV3,large,TRGJ1/TRGJ2,CATWESYYKKLF,TGTGCCACCTGGGAGTCTTATTATAAGAAACTCTTT
TRGV5,large,TRGJ1/TRGJ2,CATWDRPHYYKKLF,TGTGCCACCTGGGACAGGCCTCATTATTATAAGAAACTCTTT
TRGV4,few,TRGJ1/TRGJ2,CATWDGRYKKLF,TGTGCCACCTGGGATGGGCGATATAAGAAACTCTTT
TRGV5,large,TRGJ1/TRGJ2,CATWDRSYYKKLF,TGTGCCACCTGGGACAGGAGTTATTATAAGAAACTCTTT
TRGV4,few,TRGJ1/TRGJ2,CATWVYYYEKLF,TGTGCCACCTGGGTCTATTATTATGAGAAACTCTTT
TRGV8,few,TRGJP1,CATWVGWFKIF,TGTGCCACCTGGGTTGGCTGGTTCAAGATATTT
TRGV9,NA,TRGJP,CALWEARQLGKNIKVF,TGTGCCTTGTGGGAGGCCCGCCAGTTGGGCAAAAACATCAAGGTATTT
TRGV5,large,TRGJ1/TRGJ2,CATWDRLNYKKLF,TGTGCCACCTGGGACAGGCTGAATTATAAGAAACTCTTT
TRGV8,NA,TRGJP1,CATWDFSGWFKIF,TGTGCCACCTGGGATTTTTCTGGTTGGTTCAAGATATTT
TRGV9,large,TRGJP,CALWEVPELGKKIKVF,TGTGCCTTGTGGGAGGTGCCTGAGTTGGGCAAAAAAATCAAGGTATTT
TRGV4,large,TRGJ1/TRGJ2,CATWASLYYKKLF,TGTGCCACCTGGGCTTCCCTTTATTATAAGAAACTCTTT
TRGV4,large,TRGJ1/TRGJ2,CATWEGYYKKLF,TGTGCCACCTGGGAGGGGTATTATAAGAAACTCTTT
TRGV3,large,TRGJ1/TRGJ2,CATWDEIPPNYYKKLF,TGTGCCACCTGGGACGAAATTCCTCCAAATTATTATAAGAAACTCTTT
TRGV3,large,TRGJP1,CATWDPVGGTGWFKIF,TGTGCCACCTGGGATCCTGTAGGGGGCACTGGTTGGTTCAAGATATTT
TRGV3,large,TRGJ1/TRGJ2,CATWDEYKKLF,TGTGCCACCTGGGACGAATATAAGAAACTCTTT
TRGV3,large,TRGJP1,CATWTTGWFKIF,TGTGCCACCTGGACCACTGGTTGGTTCAAGATATTT
TRGV5,large,TRGJ1/TRGJ2,CATWDRIKKLF,TGTGCCACCTGGGACAGAATTAAGAAACTCTTT